The 23 T cell receptor beta chains below were found in one sample sequenced in a study of blood T cell repertoires in COVID-19. Sequenced by immunoSEQ multiplex PCR; TCRdb stores in-frame clones only, minus some. The sample contains approximately 500,000 clones, around 90% of which appear only once. The material sequenced was peripheral blood. The receptors here all came from a woman between 45 and 60 years old with COVID-19, enrolled during active disease.

This chain links TRBV20-1 with TRBJ1-1, with 8 bases aligning to TRBD1. Germline CDR1 DFQATT, CDR2 SNEGSKA (reference sequence). The CDR3 consists of 13 residues. V lost 3 bases to trimming and J lost 8 bases; unmatched junction nucleotides: 8. The CDR3 bases are TGCAGTGCTAGTGGACAGGGCGGTTCAGAAGCTTTCTTT. Translated: CSASGQGGSEAFF.

V and J are TRBV24-1 and TRBJ2-7; D is undetermined. Trimming took 7 bases from V and 5 from J, leaving 8 bases between them. Germline loops: CDR1 KGHDR, CDR2 SFDVKD. This CDR3 is 11 amino acids long. The CDR3 DNA reads TGTGCCACCAGCGACGACAACGAGCAGTACTTC. As protein: CATSDDNEQYF.

The chain combines TRBV7-6 with TRBJ2-2, with D perhaps TRBD2 (5 bases). With 5 bases removed from V and 6 bases from J, the gap between germline ends came to 16 bases. Germline V gene data show CDR1 as SGHVS and CDR2 as FNYEAQ. The CDR3 runs 15 residues. Here the CDR3 DNA reads TGTGCCAGCAGCCCCACTAGGAGACCCGCCGGGGAGCTGTTTTTT. Translated: CASSPTRRPAGELFF.

The chain joins TRBV6-5 to TRBJ1-5; D unclear. Germline CDR1 and CDR2: MNHEY and SVGAGI. V lost 8 bases to trimming and J lost 7 bases, with 12 bases between them. The length of the CDR3 is 12 residues. Written as DNA, the CDR3 is TGTGCCAGCGGTCCGGGGAGCCAGCCCCAGCATTTT. This translates into CASGPGSQPQHF.

The chain recombines TRBV6-5 with TRBJ1-3; D gene uncertain. Per germline, CDR1 MNHEY and CDR2 SVGAGI. This CDR3 spans 11 amino acids. V lost 4 bases to trimming and J lost 10 bases, with 8 bases between them. CDR3 sequence (DNA): TGTGCCAGCAGTTCTACGGGGACCATATATTTT. Amino acids: CASSSTGTIYF.

V is TRBV2 and J is TRBJ1-3; maybe TRBD1 (6 bases). Deletions cut 6 bases from V and 9 bases from J, with 18 bases between. The CDR3 covers 14 residues. The germline V gene encodes CDR1 SNHLY and CDR2 FYNNEI. The CDR3 spells CASSQDRLESTIYF. The CDR3 nucleotides are TGTGCCAGCAGCCAGGACAGACTGGAAAGCACCATATATTTT.

The chain couples TRBV7-2 to TRBJ1-5; no firm D call. Germline CDR1 reads SGHTA; CDR2 reads FQGNSA. V lost 6 bases and J lost 3, with 9 bases in between. CDR3 length equals 13 residues. In nucleotides, the CDR3 is TGTGCCAGCAGAGCGGACCCCAATCAGCCCCAGCATTTT. Translating gives CASRADPNQPQHF.

The chain employs TRBV18 and TRBJ1-1, with D maybe TRBD1 (5 bases). Germline CDR1 reads KGHSH; CDR2 reads LQKENI. The germline V and J ends were trimmed by 2 bases and 1 base, with 11 bases remaining between them. This CDR3 is built from 15 residues. The CDR3 nucleotides are TGTGCCAGCTCACCAGTAGGGGCGAGGAACACTGAAGCTTTCTTT. It specifies CASSPVGARNTEAFF.

J is TRBJ2-3 and V is TRBV3-1 (or the pseudogene TRBV3-2), with D possibly matching TRBD2 (6 bases). The V gene lost 4 bases and the J gene lost 2 bases, with 16 bases spanning the gap. Germline loops: CDR1 LGHDT, CDR2 YNNKEL (reference sequence). The CDR3 loop spans 16 amino acids. The CDR3 nucleotides are TGTGCCAGCAGCCCCGGTAGTAGCGGATACACAGATACGCAGTATTTT. It is translated as CASSPGSSGYTDTQYF.

A few counts support this clone. This chain connects TRBV30 to TRBJ2-3; possibly TRBD1 for D (5 bases). V was shortened by 2 bases and J by 5 bases, with 14 bases between the two germline ends. The CDR3 has 14 residues. Germline assignment: CDR1 GTSNPN and CDR2 SVGIG (reference sequence). The CDR3 spells CAWSQRGQVDTQYF. CDR3 DNA: TGTGCCTGGAGTCAAAGGGGCCAGGTAGATACGCAGTATTTT.

The chain combines TRBV6-5 with TRBJ1-5; TRBD1 aligns across 7 bases. The CDR3 covers 15 residues. Germline lookup yields CDR1 MNHEY and CDR2 SVGAGI. V lost 2 bases and J lost 6; bases outside the gene matches: 7. CDR3 DNA sequence: TGTGCCAGCAGTTACGGGCAGGGGGGAAGTCAGCCCCAGCATTTT. Translating gives CASSYGQGGSQPQHF.

This clone was seen a handful of times. V usage is TRBV11-2 and J usage is TRBJ1-4; D ambiguous. The CDR3 length is 15 residues. CDR1 SGHAT and CDR2 FQNNGV come from the germline V gene. The ends were cut back, 0 bases at V and 6 bases at J, with 11 bases in the middle. In nucleotides, the CDR3 is TGTGCCAGCAGCTTAGAGGGCAGGTCTTATGAAAAACTGTTTTTT. Translating it yields CASSLEGRSYEKLFF.

Points on this clone: The same CDR3 is also encoded by other DNA sequences in this sample. The rearrangement uses TRBV5-1 and TRBJ1-5, with 7 positions matching TRBD1. Losses at the gene ends were 4 bases for V and 2 bases for J; bases not matched to a gene: 3. CDR3 length equals 14 residues. Germline V gives CDR1 SGHRS, CDR2 YFSETQ. The CDR3 DNA sequence: TGCGCCAGCAGCACCGGGACAGGCAATCAGCCCCAGCATTTT. It yields the protein CASSTGTGNQPQHF.

The chain is built from TRBV2 and TRBJ1-5; weak D call: TRBD1 (6 bases). Per the germline V gene, CDR1 is SNHLY and CDR2 is FYNNEI. CDR3 size: 16 residues. The germline V and J ends were trimmed by 6 bases and 3 bases, with 18 bases remaining between them. The CDR3: CASRERRTASNQPQHF. As DNA, the CDR3 is TGTGCCAGCAGGGAGCGTAGGACAGCCTCCAATCAGCCCCAGCATTTT.

Notes on this clone: Different DNA sequences within this sample yield the same CDR3. The rearrangement links TRBV5-4 to TRBJ2-5; 8 bases agree with TRBD1. Germline V gene data show CDR1 as SGHNT and CDR2 as YYREEE (reference sequence). The J segment lost 2 bases and the V segment lost 4 bases, leaving 4 bases of the junction unmatched. This CDR3 is 14 amino acids long. The CDR3 loop is CASSPGQGQETQYF. The CDR3 DNA reads TGTGCCAGCAGCCCAGGACAGGGTCAAGAGACCCAGTACTTC.

This sequence joins TRBV3-1 (or the pseudogene TRBV3-2) and TRBJ1-2, with D unclear. V lost 6 bases and J lost 1, with 9 bases in between. Per germline, CDR1 LGHDT and CDR2 YNNKEL (reference sequence). The CDR3 covers 13 residues. The CDR3 DNA sequence: TGTGCCAGCAGTTTTGGCGGTAACTATGGCTACACCTTC. Amino acid sequence: CASSFGGNYGYTF.

The chain employs TRBV14 and TRBJ1-1; TRBD1 matches 7 bases. CDR3 length equals 14 residues. Germline values: CDR1 SGHDN, CDR2 FVKESK. V lost 4 bases and J lost 10; bases outside the gene matches: 12. CDR3 loop: CASSLHQGTGAAFF. CDR3 DNA sequence: TGTGCCAGCAGCCTCCACCAAGGTACAGGGGCAGCTTTCTTT.

The J gene is TRBJ2-1, the V gene TRBV11-1; 8 nucleotides match TRBD1. The CDR3 runs 12 residues. Germline assignment: CDR1 SGHAT and CDR2 FQDESV (reference sequence). Trimming at V came to 4 bases and at J to 15 bases, leaving 8 bases not matched to a gene. The CDR3 protein is CASSYAGGRAFF. DNA of the CDR3: TGTGCCAGCAGCTACGCAGGGGGCCGTGCGTTCTTC.

This chain uses TRBV7-9 with TRBJ1-1; 7 bases line up with TRBD1. Germline V lookup: CDR1 SEHNR, CDR2 FQNEAQ (reference sequence). CDR3 length: 14 amino acids. V lost 2 bases to trimming and J lost 8 bases; unmatched junction nucleotides: 8. The chain's CDR3 is CASSLRGSGQEAFF. For the CDR3, the DNA is TGTGCCAGCAGCTTAAGGGGGTCGGGACAGGAAGCTTTCTTT.

This clone has a single count. V and J are TRBV3-1 (or the pseudogene TRBV3-2) and TRBJ2-7; 9 bases align to TRBD2. Trimming removed 1 base from V and 3 bases from J; junction bases left unmatched: 4. The germline gives CDR1 LGHDT, CDR2 YNNKEL (reference sequence). This CDR3 contains 15 residues. The CDR3 here is CASSQVGRGGYEQYF. DNA for the CDR3: TGTGCCAGCAGCCAAGTCGGGCGGGGGGGCTACGAGCAGTACTTC.

The J gene is TRBJ1-1, the V gene TRBV28; tentatively, D is TRBD1 (5 bases). Germline loops: CDR1 MDHEN, CDR2 SYDVKM. V was shortened by 5 bases and J by 0 bases, with 13 bases between the two germline ends. CDR3 size: 15 residues. CDR3 sequence reads: CASSPAGGMNTEAFF. CDR3 coding DNA: TGTGCCAGCAGTCCCGCCGGGGGAATGAACACTGAAGCTTTCTTT.

V and J are TRBV10-3 and TRBJ2-7; 12 bases match TRBD2. CDR1 and CDR2 from the germline V gene are ENHRY and SYGVKD. Unmatched junction bases numbered 16, after V lost 10 bases and J lost 3 bases. The CDR3 totals 17 residues. CDR3 coding DNA: TGTGCCACGACGACTAGCGGGGGCCAGGAAAATCTCTACGAGCAGTACTTC. Translated: CATTTSGGQENLYEQYF.

The chain combines TRBV5-1 with TRBJ1-1; TRBD1 might be the D (5 bases). With 0 bases removed from V and 3 bases from J, the gap between germline ends came to 12 bases. CDR3 length: 15 residues. The germline V gene encodes CDR1 SGHRS and CDR2 YFSETQ. The CDR3 sequence is CASSLGDLRDTEAFF. The CDR3 nucleotides read TGCGCCAGCAGCTTGGGAGATCTCAGGGACACTGAAGCTTTCTTT.